This T cell receptor (beta chain) was documented in a study of T cell repertoires in cytomegalovirus infection. Per germline, CDR1 MNHEY and CDR2 SMNVEV (reference sequence). This CDR3 has 15 amino acids. Trimming cost V 4 bases and J 5 bases, with 17 bases left between them. Comment on this clonotype: The antigen is unknown.

Each CDR3 protein gets one entry after TCRdb re-called the reads with MiXCR. The table shows some 940,000 distinct CDR3 sequences, with roughly 31% occurring only once. Overall study findings and caveats: Cumulative frequency (of public TCR beta family members) identified carriers of CMV plus the relevant HLA.

The gene calls are TRBV27 and TRBJ2-5; D is possibly TRBD1 (6 bases). Sequencing used cultured CD8+ T cells from PBMCs, obtained from culture after CMV antigen stimulation. This receptor was taken from a human donor in good health (CMV status not recorded). Some clones in this sample may be carry-over from other donors' samples. CDR3 sequence: CASSSDSAVFETQYF. CDR3 nucleotides: TGTGCCAGCAGTTCGGACAGTGCCGTCTTCGAGACCCAGTACTTC.